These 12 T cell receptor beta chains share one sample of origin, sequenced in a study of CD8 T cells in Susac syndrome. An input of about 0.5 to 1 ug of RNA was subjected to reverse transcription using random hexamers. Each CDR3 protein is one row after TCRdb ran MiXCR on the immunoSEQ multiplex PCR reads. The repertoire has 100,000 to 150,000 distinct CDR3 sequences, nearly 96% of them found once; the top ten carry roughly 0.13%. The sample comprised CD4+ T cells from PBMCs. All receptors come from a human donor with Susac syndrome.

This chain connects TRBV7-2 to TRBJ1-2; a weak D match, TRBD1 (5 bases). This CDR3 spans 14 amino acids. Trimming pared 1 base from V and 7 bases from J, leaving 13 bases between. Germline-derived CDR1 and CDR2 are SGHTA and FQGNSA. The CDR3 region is CASSLDRDASGYTF. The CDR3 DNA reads TGTGCCAGCAGCTTAGACCGGGACGCGAGTGGCTACACCTTC.

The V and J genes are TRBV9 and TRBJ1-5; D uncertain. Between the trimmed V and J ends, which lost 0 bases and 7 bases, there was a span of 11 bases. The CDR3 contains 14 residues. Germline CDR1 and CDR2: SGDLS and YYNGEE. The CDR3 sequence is CASSVDGMRQPQHF. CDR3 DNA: TGTGCCAGCAGCGTAGATGGGATGAGACAGCCCCAGCATTTT. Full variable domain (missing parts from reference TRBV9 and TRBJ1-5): DSGVTQTPKHLITATGQRVTLRCSPRSGDLSVYWYQQSLDQGLQFLIQYYNGEERAKGNILERFSAQQFPDLHSELNLSSLELGDSALYFCASSVDGMRQPQHFGDGTRLSIL.

The CDR3 reads CASSERPGAGSYEQYF. The CDR3 DNA follows: TGTGCCAGCAGTGAACGTCCTGGGGCAGGGTCTTACGAGCAGTACTTC. V is TRBV25-1 and J is TRBJ2-7; maybe TRBD1 (5 bases). The CDR3 sequence is 16 residues long. Trimming took 2 bases from V and 4 from J, leaving 18 bases between them. Germline V lookup: CDR1 MGHDK, CDR2 SYGVNS.

CDR3 sequence (DNA): TGTGCCAGCAGCGTAGTTCCGGTTAGCACAGATACGCAGTATTTT. As protein: CASSVVPVSTDTQYF. The chain combines TRBV9 with TRBJ2-3; D remains ambiguous. Between the trimmed V and J ends, which lost 0 bases and 0 bases, there was a span of 8 bases. The CDR3 consists of 15 residues. Looked up from germline, CDR1 is SGDLS and CDR2 is YYNGEE.

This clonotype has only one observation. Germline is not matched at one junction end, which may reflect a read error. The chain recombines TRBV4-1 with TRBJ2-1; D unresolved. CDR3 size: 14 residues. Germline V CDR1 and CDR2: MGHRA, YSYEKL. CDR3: CASSQDGTYNEQFF. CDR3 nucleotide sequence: TGTGCCAGCAGCCAAGATGGAACCTACAATGAGCAGTTCTTC.

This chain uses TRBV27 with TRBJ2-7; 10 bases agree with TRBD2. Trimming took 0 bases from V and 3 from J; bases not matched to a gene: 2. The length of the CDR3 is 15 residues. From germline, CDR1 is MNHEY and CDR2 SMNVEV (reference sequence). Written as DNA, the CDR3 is TGTGCCAGCAGTTTATCACTAGCGGGATACTACGAGCAGTACTTC. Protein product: CASSLSLAGYYEQYF.

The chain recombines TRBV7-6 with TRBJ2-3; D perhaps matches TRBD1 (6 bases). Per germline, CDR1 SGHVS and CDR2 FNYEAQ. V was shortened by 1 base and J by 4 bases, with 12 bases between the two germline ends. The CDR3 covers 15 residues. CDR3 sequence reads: CASSLGAGASDTQYF. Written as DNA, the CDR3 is TGTGCCAGCAGCTTAGGGGCAGGGGCGTCAGATACGCAGTATTTT.

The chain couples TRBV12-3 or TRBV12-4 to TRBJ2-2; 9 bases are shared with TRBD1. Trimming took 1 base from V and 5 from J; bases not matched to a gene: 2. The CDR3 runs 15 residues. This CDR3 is CASSLGDRETGELFF. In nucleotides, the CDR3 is TGTGCCAGCAGTTTAGGGGACAGGGAAACCGGGGAGCTGTTTTTT.

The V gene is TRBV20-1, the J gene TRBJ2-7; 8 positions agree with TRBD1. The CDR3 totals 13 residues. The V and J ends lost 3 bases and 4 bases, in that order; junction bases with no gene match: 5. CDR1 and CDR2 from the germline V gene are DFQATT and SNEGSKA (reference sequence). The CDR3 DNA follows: TGCAGTGCTAGTTTGGACAGGGAATACGAGCAGTACTTC. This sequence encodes CSASLDREYEQYF.

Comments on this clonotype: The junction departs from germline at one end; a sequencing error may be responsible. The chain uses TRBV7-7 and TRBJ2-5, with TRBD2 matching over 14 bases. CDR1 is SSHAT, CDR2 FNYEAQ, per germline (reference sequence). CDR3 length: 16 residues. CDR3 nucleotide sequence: TGTGCTAGCAGCTCCTCGGGACTAGCGGGAGCAGAGACCCAGTACTTC. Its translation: CASSSSGLAGAETQYF.

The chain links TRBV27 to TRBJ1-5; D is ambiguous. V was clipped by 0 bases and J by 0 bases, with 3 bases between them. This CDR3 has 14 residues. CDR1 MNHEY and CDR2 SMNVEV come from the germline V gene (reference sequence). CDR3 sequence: CASSLSSSNQPQHF. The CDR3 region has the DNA TGTGCCAGCAGTTTATCGAGTAGCAATCAGCCCCAGCATTTT.

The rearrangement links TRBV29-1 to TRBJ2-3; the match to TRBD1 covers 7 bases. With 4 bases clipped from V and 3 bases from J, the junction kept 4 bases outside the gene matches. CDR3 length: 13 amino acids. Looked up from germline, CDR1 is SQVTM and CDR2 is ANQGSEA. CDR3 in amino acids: CSVGPTGTDTQYF. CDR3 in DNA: TGCAGCGTTGGGCCGACAGGGACAGATACGCAGTATTTT.